Reported below is one T cell receptor (beta chain). What it recognizes is unknown. Other DNA sequences in the same sample also yield this CDR3. Clones were read by immunoSEQ multiplex PCR, and TCRdb kept only the in-frame ones, dropping some. The repertoire has 11,000 to 15,000 clones, 60% to 80% of them found once; the top ten carry roughly a quarter. This sample is part of a study of PD-1 blockade in classical Hodgkin lymphoma. The overall study: The study gave patients nivolumab 3 mg/kg intravenously every 2 weeks.

The CDR3 spans 12 residues. Germline V gene sequence: CDR1 GTSNPN, CDR2 SVGIG (reference sequence). The study's findings and limits: Some patients started nivolumab under 1 year after ASCT, and they were excluded. Whatever underlies the repertoire differences (possibly disease activity or prior therapy) remains undefined.

Every one of the patients relapsed after autologous stem cell transplantation (brentuximab vedotin exposure was variable). This sample comprised peripheral blood mononuclear cells (PBMCs), obtained before the second cycle of nivolumab. The receptor comes from a human donor with classical Hodgkin lymphoma. The V call is TRBV30, the J call TRBJ1-3; no clear D gene. Here the CDR3 reads CALKTSGNTIYF. CDR3 DNA sequence: TGTGCGCTTAAAACGTCTGGAAACACCATATATTTT.